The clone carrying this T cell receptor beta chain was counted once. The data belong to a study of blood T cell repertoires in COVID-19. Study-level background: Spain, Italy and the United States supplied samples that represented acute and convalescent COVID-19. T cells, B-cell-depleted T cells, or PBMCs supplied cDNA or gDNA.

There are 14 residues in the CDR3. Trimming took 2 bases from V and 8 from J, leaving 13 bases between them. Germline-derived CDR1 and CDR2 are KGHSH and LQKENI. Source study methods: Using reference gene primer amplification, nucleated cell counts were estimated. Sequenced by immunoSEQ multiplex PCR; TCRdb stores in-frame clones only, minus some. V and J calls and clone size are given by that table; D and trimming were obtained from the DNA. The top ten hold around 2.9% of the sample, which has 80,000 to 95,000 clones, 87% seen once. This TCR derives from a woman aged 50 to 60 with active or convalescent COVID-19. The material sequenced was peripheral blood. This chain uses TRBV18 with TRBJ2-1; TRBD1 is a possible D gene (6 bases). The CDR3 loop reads CASSPRAGVDEQFF. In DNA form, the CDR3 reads TGTGCCAGCTCACCAAGGGCAGGGGTGGATGAGCAGTTCTTC.